One and the same sample provided the 29 T cell receptor beta chains below, sequenced in a study of blood T cell repertoires in COVID-19. Assay: immunoSEQ multiplex PCR; the TCRdb copy retains only in-frame clones and omits some. The repertoire consists of about 210,000 clones, with about four fifths occurring once and the leading ten covering 8% to 9%. Material for sequencing was PBMCs or T cells enriched from blood (not recorded which). The source is a woman between 50 and 59 years old with acute COVID-19.

This chain connects TRBV11-3 to TRBJ1-2, with 7 bases aligning to TRBD1. The junction had 2 bases not matched to a gene; V was cut back by 1 base and J by 0 bases. Germline values: CDR1 SGHNT, CDR2 YENEEA. This CDR3 spans 15 amino acids. CDR3 bases: TGTGCCAGCAGCTTAGGAACAGGGGCTAACTATGGCTACACCTTC. Protein product: CASSLGTGANYGYTF. Full variable domain (missing parts from reference TRBV11-3 and TRBJ1-2): EAGVVQSPRYKIIEKKQPVAFWCNPISGHNTLYWYLQNLGQGPELLIRYENEEAVDDSQLPKDRFSAERLKGVDSTLKIQPAELGDSAVYLCASSLGTGANYGYTFGSGTRLTVV.

As DNA, the CDR3 is TGTGCCAGCAGCCGACAGGCCGCGACGAACACCGGGGAGCTGTTTTTT. It specifies CASSRQAATNTGELFF. V usage is TRBV14 and J usage is TRBJ2-2; a weak D match, TRBD1 (6 bases). The V and J ends lost 4 bases and 0 bases respectively, with 12 bases between them. The CDR3 loop spans 16 amino acids. Germline V gene data show CDR1 as SGHDN and CDR2 as FVKESK.

CDR3 sequence reads: CASSPPQNLAGLHSGANVLTF. The CDR3 bases are TGTGCCAGCAGCCCCCCTCAGAACCTAGCGGGGCTACACTCTGGGGCCAACGTCCTGACTTTC. This rearrangement joins TRBV3-1 (or the pseudogene TRBV3-2) to TRBJ2-6; TRBD2 matches 9 bases. Germline V CDR1 and CDR2: LGHDT, YNNKEL (reference sequence). V lost 4 bases to trimming and J lost 0 bases; unmatched junction nucleotides: 16. The CDR3 totals 21 residues.

V usage is TRBV4-2 and J usage is TRBJ1-1; no reliable D call. CDR3 length equals 14 residues. With 0 bases removed from V and 4 bases from J, the gap between germline ends came to 9 bases. CDR1 and CDR2 (germline): LGHNA, YNFKEQ. CDR3 coding DNA: TGTGCCAGCAGCCAAGATGGGGAGGCCACTGAAGCTTTCTTT. Translating gives CASSQDGEATEAFF.

V usage is TRBV6-6 and J usage is TRBJ2-7; 7 nucleotides match TRBD1. The J segment lost 0 bases and the V segment lost 6 bases, leaving 5 bases of the junction unmatched. CDR3 size: 14 residues. Germline lookup yields CDR1 MNHNY and CDR2 SVGAGI (reference sequence). CDR3 sequence (DNA): TGTGCCAGCAGGGACCGGGACAGCTCCTACGAGCAGTACTTC. Translated, it gives CASRDRDSSYEQYF.

V is TRBV19 and J is TRBJ2-5; D is perhaps TRBD2 (5 bases). The CDR3 contains 12 residues. V was clipped by 5 bases and J by 7 bases, with 11 bases between them. Germline assignment: CDR1 LNHDA and CDR2 SQIVND (reference sequence). CDR3 in amino acids: CASSSQGGTQYF. The CDR3 DNA sequence: TGTGCCAGTAGTTCGCAAGGAGGGACCCAGTACTTC. Variable domain in full (rest from reference TRBV19 and TRBJ2-5): DGGITQSPKYLFRKEGQNVTLSCEQNLNHDAMYWYRQDPGQGLRLIYYSQIVNDFQKGDIAEGYSVSREKKESFPLTVTSAQKNPTAFYLCASSSQGGTQYFGPGTRLLVL.

The J gene is TRBJ1-4, the V gene TRBV12-5; D may be TRBD1 (6 bases). Looked up from germline, CDR1 is LGHNT and CDR2 is FRNRAP. V was trimmed by 6 bases and J by 3 bases, leaving 11 bases between them. There are 14 residues in the CDR3. CDR3: CASGVGGANEKLFF. The CDR3 DNA sequence: TGTGCTAGTGGGGTAGGGGGTGCTAATGAAAAACTGTTTTTT.

Only a few counts were recorded for this clone. This rearrangement joins TRBV16 to TRBJ2-4; 9 nucleotides agree with TRBD1. V lost 2 bases to trimming and J lost 7 bases; unmatched junction nucleotides: 3. The CDR3 length is 14 residues. Per germline, CDR1 KGHSY and CDR2 FQNENV. The CDR3 protein is CASSQGQGTNIQYF. CDR3 nucleotides: TGTGCCAGCAGCCAAGGACAGGGGACGAACATTCAGTACTTC.

The chain recombines TRBV5-6 with TRBJ1-2, with a possible D match to TRBD1 (6 bases). The length of the CDR3 is 15 residues. The germline V and J ends were trimmed by 0 bases and 4 bases, with 13 bases remaining between them. The germline CDR1 and CDR2 sequences are SGHDT and YYEEEE. This chain's CDR3 is CASSLATGRGYGYTF. DNA of the CDR3: TGTGCCAGCAGCTTGGCGACGGGCAGGGGCTATGGCTACACCTTC.

This chain connects TRBV5-4 to TRBJ1-4, with 10 bases that match TRBD1. Germline CDR1 SGHNT, CDR2 YYREEE (reference sequence). Losses at the gene ends were 5 bases for V and 7 bases for J; bases not matched to a gene: 5. The CDR3 is 14 amino acids. In DNA, the CDR3 is TGTGCCAGCAGGGACTGGACAGGGGGTGAAAAACTGTTTTTT. Translation: CASRDWTGGEKLFF.

As for this clone: Different DNA sequences within this sample yield the same CDR3. The CDR3 protein is CASSLTQGSYEQYF. As DNA, the CDR3 is TGTGCCAGCAGCCTTACTCAGGGATCCTACGAGCAGTACTTC. The chain uses TRBV7-2 and TRBJ2-7, with D perhaps matching TRBD1 (5 bases). Trimming cost V 5 bases and J 1 base, with 12 bases left between them. Per germline, CDR1 SGHTA and CDR2 FQGNSA. This CDR3 is built from 14 residues.

This rearrangement joins TRBV29-1 to TRBJ2-7, with 7 nucleotides matching TRBD1. J lost 1 base, V lost 7 bases, and 7 bases had no gene match. Germline V gives CDR1 SQVTM, CDR2 ANQGSEA. The CDR3 sequence is 13 residues long. Here the CDR3 reads CSARQGTSYEQYF. CDR3 bases: TGCAGCGCTCGACAGGGAACTTCCTACGAGCAGTACTTC.

V usage is TRBV7-2 and J usage is TRBJ1-3, with D unclear. Looked up from germline, CDR1 is SGHTA and CDR2 is FQGNSA. The CDR3 is 16 residues long. Trimming removed 3 bases at V and 2 bases at J, with 14 bases between. The CDR3 coding sequence is TGTGCCAGCAGCTTGGACTTTTCGGTCCCTGGAAACACCATATATTTT. Its protein product is CASSLDFSVPGNTIYF.

The gene calls are TRBV28 and TRBJ1-6, with TRBD1 identical over 7 bases. With 2 bases clipped from V and 6 bases from J, the junction kept 4 bases outside the gene matches. This CDR3 region has 15 residues. Germline-derived CDR1 and CDR2 are MDHEN and SYDVKM. The CDR3: CASSLQDRSNSPLHF. The CDR3 bases are TGTGCCAGCAGTTTACAGGACAGGAGTAATTCACCCCTCCACTTT.

The J gene is TRBJ1-2, the V gene TRBV2, with TRBD1 matching over 11 bases. In germline, CDR1 is SNHLY, CDR2 FYNNEI. Germline trimming cut 7 bases from V and 2 bases from J; bases unmatched to any gene: 6. The CDR3 extends over 15 amino acids. In nucleotides, the CDR3 is TGTGCCAGCACCTCCGGACAGGGGGCGAACTATGGCTACACCTTC. This translates into CASTSGQGANYGYTF.

The genes are TRBV2 and TRBJ2-1; D perhaps matches TRBD1 (6 bases). The CDR3 extends over 15 amino acids. Germline CDR1 reads SNHLY; CDR2 reads FYNNEI. The germline V and J ends were trimmed by 7 bases and 7 bases, with 20 bases remaining between them. CDR3: CASMSAQGFWNEQFF. The CDR3 DNA is TGTGCCAGCATGAGTGCCCAGGGGTTTTGGAATGAGCAGTTCTTC.

This clone was counted a single time. At one end the junction does not follow the germline gene, possibly because of a read error. This sequence joins TRBV14 and TRBJ1-1; D is undetermined. Per germline, CDR1 SGHDN and CDR2 FVKESK. The CDR3 has 14 residues. This CDR3 reads CASSRGELNAEAFF. In DNA, the CDR3 is TGTGCCAGCAGCCGGGGAGAGTTGAACGCTGAAGCTTTCTTT.

V and J are TRBV7-2 and TRBJ1-3, with TRBD1 matching 9 bases. Germline V gene sequence: CDR1 SGHTA, CDR2 FQGNSA. J gave up 4 bases and V 6 bases, and 4 bases lay outside the gene matches. The CDR3 consists of 14 residues. Here the CDR3 reads CASRKTGGGNTIYF. CDR3 bases: TGTGCCAGCAGGAAGACAGGGGGAGGAAACACCATATATTTT.

J is TRBJ1-2 and V is TRBV7-2, with unresolved D. This CDR3 has 14 residues. The V end was cut by 5 bases, the J end by 4 bases, with 14 bases between. Per germline, CDR1 SGHTA and CDR2 FQGNSA. CDR3 in amino acids: CASSPARMGYGYTF. The DNA of the CDR3 is TGTGCCAGCAGCCCGGCGAGGATGGGCTATGGCTACACCTTC.

The gene calls are TRBV27 and TRBJ2-1, with 8 bases that match TRBD2. CDR1 and CDR2 from the germline V gene are MNHEY and SMNVEV (reference sequence). J was trimmed by 6 bases and V by 3 bases; bases with no gene match: 1. CDR3 length equals 13 residues. The DNA for the CDR3 is TGTGCCAGCAGTTTCCGGGAGGGCAATGAGCAGTTCTTC. Protein product: CASSFREGNEQFF.

The chain has TRBV18 and TRBJ1-4; the D is unclear. The CDR3 loop spans 15 amino acids. The germline CDR1 and CDR2 sequences are KGHSH and LQKENI. Trimming pared 6 bases from V and 0 bases from J, leaving 11 bases between. The CDR3 DNA sequence: TGTGCCAGCTCTCCAGATCGAGCAACTAATGAAAAACTGTTTTTT. Protein product: CASSPDRATNEKLFF.

On this clone: One end of the junction varies from germline; a read error may be responsible. The chain joins TRBV7-7 to TRBJ2-1; 10 positions match TRBD2. Looked up from germline, CDR1 is SSHAT and CDR2 is FNYEAQ (reference sequence). This CDR3 contains 16 residues. The CDR3: CASSPSGGALYNEQFF. In nucleotides, the CDR3 is TGTGCTAGCAGCCCAAGCGGGGGGGCTCTTTACAATGAGCAGTTCTTC.

This chain's CDR3 is CASTAVSGYTDTQYF. DNA of the CDR3: TGCGCCAGCACAGCAGTCAGCGGATACACAGATACGCAGTATTTT. V usage is TRBV4-1 and J usage is TRBJ2-3; maybe TRBD2 (5 bases). This CDR3 region has 15 residues. Germline V CDR1 and CDR2: MGHRA, YSYEKL. Trimming left V 7 bases short and J 2 bases short, with 16 bases between.

The J gene is TRBJ2-5, the V gene TRBV7-8; D possibly corresponds to TRBD2 (6 bases). This CDR3 region has 14 residues. Germline CDR1 is SGHVS and CDR2 is FQNEAQ. The V end was cut by 4 bases, the J end by 5 bases, with 14 bases between. In DNA form, the CDR3 reads TGTGCCAGCAGCTGGAGGGGCGGAATGGAGACCCAGTACTTC. Translation gives CASSWRGGMETQYF.

The chain has TRBV19 and TRBJ2-3, with TRBD2 matching over 7 bases. Germline V gene sequence: CDR1 LNHDA, CDR2 SQIVND (reference sequence). The CDR3 consists of 17 residues. The V and J ends lost 6 bases and 3 bases, in that order; junction bases with no gene match: 15. The CDR3: CASRAPPGRGKTDTQYF. CDR3 in DNA: TGTGCCAGTAGGGCACCTCCGGGGCGGGGGAAGACAGATACGCAGTATTTT. Complete variable domain (other parts from reference TRBV19 and TRBJ2-3): DGGITQSPKYLFRKEGQNVTLSCEQNLNHDAMYWYRQDPGQGLRLIYYSQIVNDFQKGDIAEGYSVSREKKESFPLTVTSAQKNPTAFYLCASRAPPGRGKTDTQYFGPGTRLTVL.

This sequence joins TRBV5-1 and TRBJ2-1, with 13 bases identical to TRBD2. Germline V gene data show CDR1 as SGHRS and CDR2 as YFSETQ. J lost 10 bases, V lost 4 bases, and 5 bases had no gene match. The CDR3 consists of 14 residues. CDR3 DNA sequence: TGCGCCAGCAGCCCAGGGACTAGCGGGACCGAGCAGTTCTTC. This translates into CASSPGTSGTEQFF. Based on the CDR3 plus reference TRBV5-1 and TRBJ2-1, the full variable domain is KAGVTQTPRYLIKTRGQQVTLSCSPISGHRSVSWYQQTPGQGLQFLFEYFSETQRNKGNFPGRFSGRQFSNSRSEMNVSTLELGDSALYLCASSPGTSGTEQFFGPGTRLTVL.

The V gene is TRBV15, the J gene TRBJ1-2, with a tentative D call TRBD1 (6 bases). The CDR3 totals 17 residues. The germline CDR1 and CDR2 sequences are LNHNV and YYDKDF (reference sequence). Trimming shortened V by 1 base and J by 11 bases, and 26 bases separated the two germline ends. CDR3 DNA: TGTGCCACCAGCAGAGGCCTCCTTCACCGGGACACCGACTTATACACCTTC. Protein sequence: CATSRGLLHRDTDLYTF.

The chain uses TRBV28 and TRBJ1-3; a possible D gene is TRBD1 (5 bases). The CDR3 runs 15 residues. V was pared by 6 bases and J by 1 base, with 13 bases between. The germline CDR1 and CDR2 sequences are MDHEN and SYDVKM. The DNA of the CDR3 is TGTGCCAGCAGGGCATTCGGGGGTTCTGGAAACACCATATATTTT. Amino acids: CASRAFGGSGNTIYF.

The J gene is TRBJ2-3, the V gene TRBV4-1; D is perhaps TRBD2 (6 bases). Trimming took 2 bases from V and 5 from J, leaving 20 bases between them. This CDR3 has 17 residues. Germline values: CDR1 MGHRA, CDR2 YSYEKL. CDR3 residues: CASSQNRGLGREDTQYF. CDR3 nucleotides: TGCGCCAGCAGCCAAAACCGGGGACTGGGGAGAGAAGATACGCAGTATTTT.